This T cell receptor (beta chain) was identified during a study of radiation and T cells in renal cell carcinoma. Turning to the study itself: Nephrectomy followed 15 Gy stereotactic body radiation by 4 weeks.

The CDR3 is made up of 17 amino acids. Trimming shortened V by 1 base and J by 0 bases, and 10 bases separated the two germline ends. In germline, CDR1 is LGHNA, CDR2 YNFKEQ. Method: immunoSEQ multiplex PCR; TCRdb's copy keeps in-frame clones and lacks some. The sample has about 150,000 clones, approximately 91% seen once. Documented time point: baseline pretreatment blood. The treatment is: 15 Gy SBRT to primary tumor, nephrectomy 4 weeks later. After SBRT, blood was collected at 2 and 4 weeks, plus baseline. This clone has a single count. This sample comprised blood, obtained from a patient whose treatment included radiotherapy and nephrectomy. This chain uses TRBV4-2 with TRBJ2-6; no clear D gene. The TCR sequence derives from a woman in her forties or fifties with renal cell carcinoma. DNA for the CDR3: TGTGCCAGCAGCCAAGTGTCAGGAAACTCTGGGGCCAACGTCCTGACTTTC. Translating it yields CASSQVSGNSGANVLTF.